One and the same sample provided the 7 T cell receptor beta chains below, sequenced in a study of CD8+CD57+ T cells in acquired aplastic anemia. Genomic DNA provided the template from which TCR beta VDJ and CDR3 profiles were obtained. From the reads, TCRdb called clonotypes with MiXCR, one entry per CDR3 protein. The table shows under 200,000 distinct CDR3 sequences, with roughly 64% occurring only once. Sequencing was done on a sample of sorted CD4+, CD8+, or CD8+CD57+ T cells (not recorded which) from PBMCs. The receptors derive from a human donor with severe aplastic anemia or a healthy control (not recorded which).

J is TRBJ1-2 and V is TRBV7-8; maybe TRBD1 (5 bases). The CDR3 is made up of 14 amino acids. Trimming left V 5 bases short and J 7 bases short, with 17 bases between. Germline V gene lookup returns CDR1 SGHVS and CDR2 FQNEAQ. Written as DNA, the CDR3 is TGTGCCAGCAGCCTCCGGGACCTTTCCAGTGGCTACACCTTC. This gives the protein CASSLRDLSSGYTF.

In regard to this clonotype: The junction departs from germline at one end; a sequencing error may be responsible. The V gene is TRBV4-2, the J gene TRBJ1-6, with D hard to call. The CDR3 has 13 amino acids. Per the germline V gene, CDR1 is LGHNA and CDR2 is YNFKEQ. The CDR3 DNA follows: TGTGCCAGCAGCCAAGATAATGGTATATGGGTCCTCTTT. Its translation: CASSQDNGIWVLF.

The rearrangement joins TRBV19 to TRBJ1-2, with 7 nucleotides matching TRBD1. Germline V CDR1 and CDR2: LNHDA, SQIVND (reference sequence). Unmatched junction bases numbered 3, after V lost 7 bases and J lost 4 bases. The CDR3 spans 12 residues. The DNA for the CDR3 is TGTGCCAGTACGGGACAGATCTATGGCTACACCTTC. Residues: CASTGQIYGYTF.

This rearrangement joins TRBV20-1 to TRBJ2-2; D call uncertain. Germline V gene data show CDR1 as DFQATT and CDR2 as SNEGSKA (reference sequence). The CDR3 runs to 16 residues. V was shortened by 2 bases and J by 4 bases, with 17 bases between the two germline ends. The CDR3 here is CSARSGLQAATGELFF. CDR3 nucleotides: TGCAGTGCTAGAAGTGGGCTCCAAGCAGCCACCGGGGAGCTGTTTTTT.

This clonotype was detected a few times. V and J are TRBV5-4 and TRBJ2-7; 7 nucleotides align to TRBD2. The CDR3 runs 16 residues. V shed 4 bases, J shed 3 bases, and the junction held 13 bases outside the gene matches. The germline V gene encodes CDR1 SGHNT and CDR2 YYREEE (reference sequence). CDR3 sequence reads: CASSAREVPGGYEQYF. As DNA, the CDR3 is TGTGCCAGCAGCGCACGGGAGGTCCCTGGGGGCTACGAGCAGTACTTC.

Worth noting for this clonotype: At one boundary the junction diverges from the germline segment, which might be a read error. The chain joins TRBV19 to TRBJ2-7; TRBD2 matches 7 bases. The germline CDR1 and CDR2 sequences are LNHDA and SQIVND (reference sequence). The CDR3 spans 15 residues. Here the CDR3 reads CASSIAWEGSYAQYF. As DNA, the CDR3 is TGTGCCAGTAGTATCGCGTGGGAGGGCAGCTACGCGCAGTACTTC.

This chain's CDR3 is CSASPTGGGNTIYF. For the CDR3, the DNA is TGCAGTGCTAGCCCGACAGGGGGGGGAAACACCATATATTTT. The chain recombines TRBV20-1 with TRBJ1-3, with 9 positions matching TRBD1. Germline V gene lookup returns CDR1 DFQATT and CDR2 SNEGSKA (reference sequence). The CDR3 has 14 amino acids. V shed 3 bases, J shed 4 bases, and the junction held 4 bases outside the gene matches.